This is a list of T cell receptor beta chains from one sample in a study of memory CD4+ T cells and cytomegalovirus serostatus. This table comes from immunoSEQ multiplex PCR, and its TCRdb copy is limited to in-frame clones, with some not included. The table has some 64,000 clones, 82% seen once. Sample: memory CD4+ T cells from blood. The receptor set was obtained from an adult in good health and CMV-seronegative. CDR3s include the opening cysteine and the closing phenylalanine or tryptophan. A D gene is named only where the DNA matches it firmly. Some rows mark clone size as missing; the rest say once, few, many or name a class of expanded clone.

clone_size j_call v_call d_call cdr3_aa cdr3_nt
. TRBJ2-2 TRBV12-5 . CASGLSSGAPGELFF TGTGCTAGTGGTTTGTCATCGGGGGCTCCCGGGGAGCTGTTTTTT
. TRBJ2-1 TRBV2 . CASSEGLGGGEQFF TGTGCCAGCAGTGAGGGCTTGGGGGGCGGAGAGCAGTTCTTC
. TRBJ1-5 TRBV7-2 TRBD1 CASRLGTGVQPQHF TGTGCCAGCAGATTGGGGACAGGGGTTCAGCCCCAGCATTTT
. TRBJ1-4 TRBV7-2 . CASRGSNEKLFF TGTGCCAGCAGGGGCTCTAATGAAAAACTGTTTTTT
. TRBJ1-6 TRBV7-8 . CASSLGLGRSSYNSPLHF TGTGCCAGCAGCTTGGGACTCGGCCGAAGCTCCTATAATTCACCCCTCCACTTT
. TRBJ2-4 TRBV15 . CATSRFGVDLNIQYF TGTGCCACCAGCAGATTTGGAGTGGACTTAAACATTCAGTACTTC
. TRBJ2-2 TRBV4-1 . CASSQDPARSNTGELFF TGCGCCAGCAGCCAAGATCCCGCCAGGTCGAACACCGGGGAGCTGTTTTTT
. TRBJ2-1 TRBV27 . CASSFKAGSYNEQFF TGTGCCAGCAGCTTCAAGGCGGGGTCCTACAATGAGCAGTTCTTC
. TRBJ2-6 TRBV6-5 . CASSPRGSGANVLTF TGTGCCAGCAGTCCCAGGGGATCCGGGGCCAACGTCCTGACTTTC
once TRBJ2-7 TRBV5-4 TRBD1 CASSPGVQGDGEQYF TGTGCCAGCAGCCCTGGCGTTCAGGGGGATGGCGAGCAGTACTTC
. TRBJ2-5 TRBV7-8 . CASRSGIQETQYF TGTGCCAGCAGGTCGGGGATACAAGAGACCCAGTACTTC
. TRBJ1-4 TRBV6-6 . CASRKGQGNEKLFF TGTGCCAGCAGAAAGGGGCAGGGAAATGAAAAACTGTTTTTT
. TRBJ1-1 TRBV21-1 . CASSKGETLNTEAFF TGTGCCAGCAGCAAAGGGGAGACACTGAACACTGAAGCTTTCTTT
. TRBJ2-7 TRBV6-5 TRBD1 CASTTSSGTGYEQYF TGTGCCAGCACCACCTCCTCCGGGACAGGGTACGAGCAGTACTTC
few TRBJ2-1 TRBV18 . CASSPSRETYNEQFF TGTGCCAGCTCACCCAGCAGGGAGACCTACAATGAGCAGTTCTTC
once TRBJ1-5 TRBV19 . CASSIDKGDYSNQPQHF TGTGCCAGTAGTATAGACAAGGGGGACTATAGCAATCAGCCCCAGCATTTT
. TRBJ1-5 TRBV15 . CATSRGTRNQPQHF TGTGCCACCAGCAGAGGTACCAGAAATCAGCCCCAGCATTTT
. TRBJ2-7 TRBV9 . CASSVRVSLRPYEQYF TGTGCCAGCAGCGTTAGAGTCAGCCTCCGGCCGTACGAGCAGTACTTC
. TRBJ2-3 TRBV6-8 . CASSYGLADTDTQYF TGTGCCAGCAGTTACGGGCTAGCCGACACAGATACGCAGTATTTT
. TRBJ2-2 TRBV18 TRBD2 CASSPRGVTGELFF TGTGCCAGCTCACCGCGGGGGGTCACCGGGGAGCTGTTTTTT
. TRBJ1-4 TRBV6-5 . CASSLDTGAEKLFF TGTGCCAGCAGTTTGGATACGGGAGCGGAAAAACTGTTTTTT
. TRBJ1-5 TRBV2 TRBD1 CASRDRGPGQPQHF TGTGCCAGCAGGGACAGGGGGCCTGGGCAGCCCCAGCATTTT
. TRBJ2-6 TRBV5-1 . CASGPGGVSGANVLTF TGCGCCAGCGGGCCGGGGGGCGTCTCTGGGGCCAACGTCCTGACTTTC
. TRBJ2-5 TRBV28 TRBD2 CASSWVAGETQYF TGTGCCAGCAGTTGGGTAGCGGGAGAGACCCAGTACTTC
. TRBJ2-7 TRBV4-2 TRBD1 CASSQDSAGGTYEQYF TGTGCCAGCAGCCAAGATTCGGCAGGGGGTACCTACGAGCAGTACTTC
. TRBJ2-3 TRBV19 . CATEGGTDTQYF TGTGCCACCGAGGGCGGCACGGATACGCAGTATTTT
few TRBJ2-3 TRBV30 . CAWSVGTRSTDTQYF TGTGCCTGGAGTGTGGGGACCCGGAGCACAGATACGCAGTATTTT
once TRBJ2-2 TRBV11-2 . CASSLRGAITGELFF TGTGCCAGCAGCTTACGGGGGGCGATAACCGGGGAGCTGTTTTTT
. TRBJ2-5 TRBV5-4 . CASSGESSGRETQYF TGTGCCAGCAGCGGGGAGTCCTCAGGCCGAGAGACCCAGTACTTC
once TRBJ1-2 TRBV18 . CASSPGQQDGYTF TGTGCCAGCTCACCAGGGCAGCAGGATGGCTACACCTTC
once TRBJ1-2 TRBV6-6 TRBD1 CASIPFSGGRSYGYTF TGTGCCAGCATCCCCTTTTCAGGGGGAAGATCCTATGGCTACACCTTC
. TRBJ1-5 TRBV5-1 . CASSLAGSNQPQHF TGCGCCAGCAGCTTGGCAGGATCCAATCAGCCCCAGCATTTT
. TRBJ2-7 TRBV18 . CASSPERARYEQYF TGTGCCAGCTCACCAGAGAGGGCCCGCTACGAGCAGTACTTC
. TRBJ2-7 TRBV5-4 TRBD2 CASRGREPSHEQYF TGTGCCAGCAGGGGGCGGGAGCCGAGCCACGAGCAGTACTTC
. TRBJ2-3 TRBV9 . CASSNGREPTRSTDTQYF TGTGCCAGCAGCAACGGTAGGGAGCCGACGAGAAGCACAGATACGCAGTATTTT
. TRBJ2-5 TRBV28 . CASRTRWGGETQYF TGTGCCAGCAGGACGCGATGGGGAGGAGAGACCCAGTACTTC
. TRBJ2-7 TRBV5-6 TRBD1 CASSHGQGPGYEQYF TGTGCCAGCAGCCACGGACAGGGCCCCGGCTACGAGCAGTACTTC
. TRBJ1-6 TRBV28 . CASSRQFSPLHF TGTGCCAGCAGCAGACAGTTTTCACCCCTCCACTTT
once TRBJ1-2 TRBV27 TRBD1 CASTPAGTVTNYGYTF TGTGCCAGCACCCCTGCCGGGACAGTGACAAACTATGGCTACACCTTC
. TRBJ2-1 TRBV18 TRBD2 CASSPPFGASGTYNEQFF TGTGCCAGCTCACCACCGTTCGGGGCTAGCGGGACCTACAATGAGCAGTTCTTC
. TRBJ1-6 TRBV27 . CASSLRQGFPPLHF TGTGCCAGCAGTTTAAGGCAGGGGTTCCCACCCCTCCACTTT
. TRBJ2-7 TRBV27 . CASSFEVSGEQYF TGTGCCAGCAGTTTTGAGGTGTCGGGCGAGCAGTACTTC
. TRBJ2-6 TRBV25-1 . CASSGLDSGANVLTF TGTGCCAGCAGTGGTCTAGACTCTGGGGCCAACGTCCTGACTTTC
. TRBJ1-1 TRBV12-5 . CASGYGRLNTEAFF TGTGCTAGTGGTTACGGACGTTTGAACACTGAAGCTTTCTTT
. TRBJ2-3 TRBV19 . CASSPLRGTPSTDTQYF TGTGCCAGTAGTCCCCTCCGGGGGACCCCTAGCACAGATACGCAGTATTTT
once TRBJ1-1 TRBV5-1 . CASSLAGSSNTEAFF TGCGCCAGCAGCTTGGCCGGCAGCTCGAACACTGAAGCTTTCTTT
. TRBJ2-6 TRBV2 . CASRLQRNVLTF TGTGCCAGCAGGTTACAGCGGAACGTCCTGACTTTC
. TRBJ2-1 TRBV28 TRBD1 CASSRGQGAYNEQFF TGTGCCAGCAGTCGAGGACAGGGGGCCTACAATGAGCAGTTCTTC
few TRBJ1-4 TRBV9 TRBD1 CASSVAGSLGQDEKLFF TGTGCCAGCAGCGTAGCGGGGTCCCTGGGACAGGATGAAAAACTGTTTTTT
. TRBJ1-1 TRBV28 . CASRSTGRMNTEAFF TGTGCCAGCAGGAGCACGGGACGGATGAACACTGAAGCTTTCTTT
. TRBJ2-3 TRBV7-8 . CASSFISDTQYF TGTGCCAGCAGCTTTATCTCAGATACGCAGTATTTT
. TRBJ2-1 TRBV2 TRBD1 CASSAGQGARNEQFF TGTGCCAGCAGTGCAGGACAGGGGGCTCGAAATGAGCAGTTCTTC
. TRBJ1-2 TRBV6-1 TRBD1 CASRGTGVVTGYTF TGTGCCAGCAGAGGGACAGGGGTCGTTACCGGCTACACCTTC
. TRBJ2-1 TRBV4-2 . CASSQDPRDDNEQFF TGTGCCAGCAGCCAAGATCCCCGGGACGACAATGAGCAGTTCTTC
. TRBJ2-6 TRBV9 . CASSVAGSGANVLTF TGTGCCAGCAGCGTAGCAGGCTCTGGGGCCAACGTCCTGACTTTC
. TRBJ1-1 TRBV13 . CASTQRRVAEAFF TGTGCCAGCACCCAAAGGCGAGTAGCTGAAGCTTTCTTT
. TRBJ2-7 TRBV29-1 TRBD1 CSVEGDRGVSYEQYF TGCAGCGTTGAAGGGGACAGGGGGGTCTCCTACGAGCAGTACTTC